This TCR beta chain derives from a study of post-analysis software for immune sequencing data. Study background: Included courses were relapsing-remitting and secondary progressive multiple sclerosis; progressive-relapsing multiple sclerosis was also included. Study results and limitations: Versus controls, multiple sclerosis patients showed significantly lower diversity (normalized Chao1).

A note on this clonotype: The antigen remains undetermined.

Each TCR beta cDNA library carried unique molecular identifiers. MiXCR, applied by TCRdb to the PCR reads, yields one record per CDR3 protein. The data contain about 770,000 distinct CDR3 sequences, around 45% of them singletons. This receptor was identified in a girl aged 10 to 17 with multiple sclerosis. The specimen was blood.

The CDR3, as DNA: TGCAGCGTTGTGGCCCGGGAGGAGCAGTACTTC. Its translation: CSVVAREEQYF. This sequence joins TRBV29-1 and TRBJ2-7; D is possibly TRBD2 (6 bases). The CDR3 runs 11 residues. Trimming shortened V by 4 bases and J by 7 bases, and 11 bases separated the two germline ends. Germline values: CDR1 SQVTM, CDR2 ANQGSEA.